One and the same sample provided the 13 T cell receptor beta chains below, sequenced in a study of T cells in Graves' hyperthyroidism and ophthalmopathy. It was RNA transcripts that yielded the amplified TCR beta CDR3 regions. The study used the HTBI primer set for a first-round RT-PCR of the TCR CDR3. TCRdb ran MiXCR on the multiplex PCR reads and lists one entry per CDR3 protein. The data show more than 500,000 distinct CDR3 sequences, with around 15% seen just once and over 3.5% held by the top ten. The sequencing input was blood. All receptors derive from a young woman with Graves' hyperthyroidism.

This clonotype was seen at least ten times. The chain carries TRBV20-1 and TRBJ1-2; 8 nucleotides match TRBD1. The J segment lost 1 base and the V segment lost 3 bases, leaving 7 bases of the junction unmatched. Germline V CDR1 and CDR2: DFQATT, SNEGSKA (reference sequence). The CDR3 is 15 residues long. The CDR3 coding sequence is TGCAGTGCTAGGGACGGACAGGGCCTTAACTATGGCTACACCTTC. It is translated as CSARDGQGLNYGYTF.

As for this clonotype: An end of the junction differs from the germline gene, which may be a read error. The V and J genes are TRBV7-7 and TRBJ2-5, with D tentatively TRBD1 (5 bases). Germline lookup yields CDR1 SSHAT and CDR2 FNYEAQ (reference sequence). This CDR3 has 17 residues. The DNA for the CDR3 is TGTGCTAGCAGCTTCTACAAATCCTTCGACAGCCAAGAGACCCAGTACTTC. It codes for CASSFYKSFDSQETQYF.

V and J are TRBV29-1 and TRBJ1-3; 11 positions agree with TRBD1. V was clipped by 6 bases and J by 0 bases; unmatched bases: 4. CDR1 is SQVTM and CDR2 is ANQGSEA in the germline V gene. The CDR3 sequence is 15 residues long. The CDR3 DNA reads TGCAGCGTGGTAGGGACAGGGGGCTCTGGAAACACCATATATTTT. This encodes CSVVGTGGSGNTIYF.

The V gene is TRBV4-1, the J gene TRBJ2-1, with TRBD2 identical over 8 bases. V was clipped by 1 base and J by 7 bases; unmatched bases: 12. This CDR3 is 17 amino acids long. The germline gives CDR1 MGHRA, CDR2 YSYEKL. As DNA, the CDR3 is TGCGCCAGCAGCCAAGTTTTGACGGGAGGGCCTCAAAATGAGCAGTTCTTC. Encoded protein: CASSQVLTGGPQNEQFF.

The chain carries TRBV18 and TRBJ2-1; 10 bases match TRBD2. The CDR3 is made up of 17 amino acids. Germline V gene sequence: CDR1 KGHSH, CDR2 LQKENI. V lost 8 bases to trimming and J lost 6 bases; unmatched junction nucleotides: 16. Written as DNA, the CDR3 is TGTGCCAGCACTCGGACTAGCGGCAATTCTTACTTCAATGAGCAGTTCTTC. It translates to CASTRTSGNSYFNEQFF.

With respect to this clonotype: One base away lies a much larger clone, so this may be a sequencing read error. The chain carries TRBV2 and TRBJ1-4; D is undetermined. Germline V lookup: CDR1 SNHLY, CDR2 FYNNEI. The CDR3 is 12 residues long. The CDR3 reads CASSENSERLFF. The CDR3 nucleotides are TGTGCCAGCAGTGAAAACAGTGAAAGACTGTTTTTT.

This clonotype was detected many times. The chain has TRBV11-2 and TRBJ2-2; D may be TRBD1 or TRBD2 (5 bases each). The CDR3 is 16 amino acids. The V end was cut by 5 bases, the J end by 5 bases, with 18 bases between. Germline V lookup: CDR1 SGHAT, CDR2 FQNNGV. CDR3 in DNA: TGTGCCAGCAGCCCCCAAAATATGTGGGGGACCGGGGAGCTGTTTTTT. This codes for CASSPQNMWGTGELFF.

Only a few counts were recorded for this clonotype. The chain links TRBV5-6 to TRBJ2-2; 9 bases align to TRBD1. Germline CDR1 is SGHDT and CDR2 is YYEEEE. CDR3 length equals 16 residues. The ends lost 4 bases at V and 4 bases at J; junction bases unmatched: 8. Written as DNA, the CDR3 is TGTGCCAGCAGCAGTTCGACAGGGGGGATCACCGGGGAGCTGTTTTTT. It encodes CASSSSTGGITGELFF.

This clonotype was seen many times. An end of the junction does not agree with germline; a read error may underlie this. V usage is TRBV5-1 and J usage is TRBJ2-7, with D possibly being TRBD1 or TRBD2 (5 bases each). This CDR3 comprises 12 residues. Germline CDR1 is SGHRS and CDR2 is YFSETQ. The CDR3 reads CASSGDGYEQYF. The CDR3 nucleotides are TGTGCCAGCAGTGGGGACGGATACGAGCAGTACTTC.

V gene TRBV30 combines with J gene TRBJ2-1, with 9 bases identical to TRBD2. In germline, CDR1 is GTSNPN, CDR2 SVGIG (reference sequence). The CDR3 spans 14 residues. Trimming cost V 3 bases and J 15 bases; bases outside gene matches: 15. The CDR3, as DNA: TGTGCCTGGAGGCCGACTAGCGGAGCTCCCAAGGGGTTCTTC. Its protein product is CAWRPTSGAPKGFF.

This clonotype was counted ten times or more. This chain links TRBV30 with TRBJ1-1; D not certain. In germline, CDR1 is GTSNPN, CDR2 SVGIG (reference sequence). The length of the CDR3 is 14 residues. V was clipped by 1 base and J by 0 bases, with 9 bases between them. The CDR3 DNA follows: TGTGCCTGGAGTGGGTACGGATTGAACACTGAAGCTTTCTTT. It is translated as CAWSGYGLNTEAFF.

This clonotype was counted a few times. The chain recombines TRBV11-2 with TRBJ2-7; D remains ambiguous. The germline CDR1 and CDR2 sequences are SGHAT and FQNNGV. This CDR3 is 13 amino acids long. The V gene lost 7 bases and the J gene lost 7 bases, with 17 bases spanning the gap. The CDR3 protein is CASTLDRGTEQYF. DNA for the CDR3: TGTGCCAGCACCCTAGATCGAGGTACGGAGCAGTACTTC.

The chain uses TRBV5-4 and TRBJ2-3; no firm D call. The CDR3 is 15 residues long. Trimming cost V 0 bases and J 6 bases, with 14 bases left between them. Germline V lookup: CDR1 SGHNT, CDR2 YYREEE (reference sequence). CDR3 sequence (DNA): TGTGCCAGCAGCTTGGCCTCAAGTGAGTGGGATACGCAGTATTTT. Amino acid sequence: CASSLASSEWDTQYF.